The TCR beta chain under discussion was sequenced for a study of OX40 agonist ivuxolimab in advanced cancers. Study summary: An agonistic human IgG2 monoclonal antibody against OX40 (CD134) was given.

Germline V gene data show CDR1 as SNHLY and CDR2 as FYNNEI. This CDR3 has 14 residues. After removal of 5 bases from V and 7 bases from J, the junction contained 8 bases not matched to a gene. Using immunoSEQ multiplex PCR, the repertoire was profiled, and TCRdb retains in-frame clones only, with some absent. Among roughly 86,000 clones listed, roughly nine tenths were seen once. The source of this sequence is an adult with an advanced solid tumor such as melanoma, head and neck, liver or kidney cancer. J is TRBJ1-5 and V is TRBV2; the match to TRBD1 covers 7 bases. The sequencing used CD4+ or CD8+ T cells sorted from blood, collected in a trial of the OX40 agonist ivuxolimab. CDR3 in amino acids: CASSPFTGEQPQHF. CDR3 sequence (DNA): TGTGCCAGCAGTCCCTTCACAGGGGAACAGCCCCAGCATTTT.